This TCR beta chain comes out of a study of blood T cell repertoires in COVID-19. The overall study: Researchers got acute and convalescent COVID-19 samples from the United States, Italy and Spain. Sources were T cells, B-cell-depleted T cells, or PBMCs; the material itself was cDNA or gDNA.

Clones were read by immunoSEQ multiplex PCR, and TCRdb kept only the in-frame ones, dropping some. The sample has roughly 250,000 clones; 75% to 90% are singletons. Trimming removed 4 bases from V and 0 bases from J; junction bases left unmatched: 5. Germline V gene data show CDR1 as SGHRS and CDR2 as YFSETQ. The CDR3 spans 15 residues. The sample holds a few counts of this clone. This receptor was identified in a human donor in a cohort sampled during active COVID-19. Sequenced sample: peripheral blood. The J gene is TRBJ2-5, the V gene TRBV5-1; 8 nucleotides agree with TRBD1. The CDR3 sequence: CASSKDRVYQETQYF. Written as DNA, the CDR3 is TGCGCCAGCAGCAAGGACAGGGTGTACCAAGAGACCCAGTACTTC. Variable domain in full (rest from reference TRBV5-1 and TRBJ2-5): KAGVTQTPRYLIKTRGQQVTLSCSPISGHRSVSWYQQTPGQGLQFLFEYFSETQRNKGNFPGRFSGRQFSNSRSEMNVSTLELGDSALYLCASSKDRVYQETQYFGPGTRLLVL.